One sample yielded the 21 T cell receptor beta chains listed below, sequenced in a study of vaccination effects on CD4 cells after COVID-19. Clones were read by immunoSEQ multiplex PCR, and TCRdb kept only the in-frame ones, dropping some. The sample yields just over 20,000 clones, roughly 73% seen once. These TCRs' antigens remain unknown. With the ViraFEST assay, the study expanded antigen-specific CD4+ T cells using viral peptide pools, then sequenced them. With 10 to 11 days of culture completed, CD4+ T cells were isolated. Previously uninfected by SARS-CoV-2, the vaccine recipients also showed negative nucleocapsid antibodies. This material consisted of CD4+ T cells from PBMCs cultured with HCoV-NL63 spike peptides, taken before COVID-19 vaccination. All receptors derive from a human donor who received a COVID-19 vaccine.

The gene calls are TRBV15 and TRBJ1-5, with D hard to call. The V and J ends lost 9 bases and 5 bases respectively, with 17 bases between them. CDR1 is LNHNV, CDR2 YYDKDF, per germline (reference sequence). This CDR3 comprises 14 residues. CDR3 DNA: TGTGCCACTACCAGTCGACGGGATTATCAGCCCCAGCATTTT. It specifies CATTSRRDYQPQHF.

This rearrangement joins TRBV29-1 to TRBJ1-1, with a weak D call TRBD1 (5 bases). The germline V gene encodes CDR1 SQVTM and CDR2 ANQGSEA. The CDR3 has 13 amino acids. V shed 3 bases and J shed 3 bases, with 11 bases lying between them. For the CDR3, the DNA is TGCAGCGTTGATGGTGCAGGGCACACTGAAGCTTTCTTT. Amino acid sequence: CSVDGAGHTEAFF.

The rearrangement joins TRBV11-3 to TRBJ1-1; unclear D gene. CDR1 is SGHNT, CDR2 YENEEA, per germline. The V and J ends lost 1 base and 5 bases respectively, with 11 bases between them. This CDR3 has 14 amino acids. CDR3 protein: CASSLGVRGTEAFF. CDR3 nucleotide sequence: TGTGCCAGCAGCTTAGGGGTCAGAGGAACTGAAGCTTTCTTT.

The CDR3 bases are TGCGCCAGCAGCTTCCGACAGGGGGGACGCGATGAGCAGTTCTTC. This gives the protein CASSFRQGGRDEQFF. The chain combines TRBV5-1 with TRBJ2-1, with TRBD1 identical over 9 bases. The germline V gene encodes CDR1 SGHRS and CDR2 YFSETQ. With V trimmed by 2 bases and J by 8 bases, 8 bases remained unmatched. This CDR3 is built from 15 residues. The variable domain in full, completed from reference TRBV5-1 and TRBJ2-1, reads KAGVTQTPRYLIKTRGQQVTLSCSPISGHRSVSWYQQTPGQGLQFLFEYFSETQRNKGNFPGRFSGRQFSNSRSEMNVSTLELGDSALYLCASSFRQGGRDEQFFGPGTRLTVL.

The chain is built from TRBV27 and TRBJ1-2; no definite D call. CDR3 size: 13 residues. Germline assignment: CDR1 MNHEY and CDR2 SMNVEV (reference sequence). V was pared by 3 bases and J by 7 bases, with 12 bases between. The CDR3 coding sequence is TGTGCCAGCAGTTTGGGCAGGTTCGGTGGCTACACCTTC. This codes for CASSLGRFGGYTF.

The genes are TRBV28 and TRBJ1-2; D uncertain. CDR1 and CDR2 from the germline V gene are MDHEN and SYDVKM. This CDR3 region has 15 residues. Trimming took 7 bases from V and 1 from J, leaving 16 bases between them. The CDR3 loop is CASTRTGRRNYGYTF. DNA for the CDR3: TGTGCCAGCACTCGGACCGGACGGCGTAACTATGGCTACACCTTC.

The chain is built from TRBV20-1 and TRBJ2-3; TRBD2 agrees at 7 bases. V lost 3 bases to trimming and J lost 2 bases; unmatched junction nucleotides: 8. CDR1 is DFQATT, CDR2 SNEGSKA, per germline (reference sequence). This CDR3 spans 15 amino acids. The CDR3 nucleotides read TGCAGTGCTAGTTCGGCTAGCGGATTCACAGATACGCAGTATTTT. Its translation: CSASSASGFTDTQYF.

This clone was found a few times. The rearrangement joins TRBV18 to TRBJ2-2, with a possible D match to TRBD2 (6 bases). This CDR3 is 16 amino acids long. V was trimmed by 3 bases and J by 3 bases, leaving 14 bases between them. Germline V lookup: CDR1 KGHSH, CDR2 LQKENI. CDR3 residues: CASSPLNGGDTGELFF. The DNA of the CDR3 is TGTGCCAGCTCACCCCTCAATGGCGGGGACACCGGGGAGCTGTTTTTT.

In DNA form, the CDR3 reads TGTGCCAGCAGTTACGGACGGACGAACACTGAAGCTTTCTTT. Protein sequence: CASSYGRTNTEAFF. The chain recombines TRBV28 with TRBJ1-1; D is ambiguous. The CDR3 runs to 14 residues. CDR1 and CDR2 from the germline V gene are MDHEN and SYDVKM. V dropped 4 bases and J dropped 1 base, with 10 bases sitting between them.

The sample holds a few counts of this clone. The V call is TRBV5-6, the J call TRBJ1-1; D is undetermined. The CDR3 has 14 residues. The ends were cut back, 1 base at V and 4 bases at J, with 11 bases in the middle. Germline loops: CDR1 SGHDT, CDR2 YYEEEE. In DNA form, the CDR3 reads TGTGCCAGCAGCTTGTATGGTTCCCGCACTGAAGCTTTCTTT. Protein: CASSLYGSRTEAFF.

This clone appeared a few times. J is TRBJ2-4 and V is TRBV4-3; D is undetermined. This CDR3 has 13 residues. Per the germline V gene, CDR1 is LGHNA and CDR2 is YSLEER. The V end was cut by 0 bases, the J end by 6 bases, with 6 bases between. CDR3 protein: CASSQDPGNIQYF. In nucleotides, the CDR3 is TGCGCCAGCAGCCAAGATCCTGGAAACATTCAGTACTTC.

The chain joins TRBV7-8 to TRBJ1-2, with D maybe TRBD1 (6 bases). The V end was cut by 1 base, the J end by 8 bases, with 11 bases between. The germline V gene has CDR1 SGHVS and CDR2 FQNEAQ. This CDR3 is built from 13 residues. The CDR3 DNA follows: TGTGCCAGCAGCTTAGGGTCAGGGGACGGCTACACCTTC. Encoded protein: CASSLGSGDGYTF.

This clone occurred once. The V call is TRBV5-8, the J call TRBJ1-1; tentatively, D is TRBD1 (5 bases). The germline CDR1 and CDR2 sequences are SGHTS and YDEGEE. V was clipped by 4 bases and J by 4 bases, with 11 bases between them. The CDR3 extends over 13 amino acids. CDR3 coding DNA: TGTGCCAGCAGCGGGGGTTGGGGCACTGAAGCTTTCTTT. This encodes CASSGGWGTEAFF. Using reference TRBV5-8 and TRBJ1-1 for the parts outside the CDR3, the full variable domain is EAGVTQSPTHLIKTRGQQATLRCSPISGHTSVYWYQQALGLGLQFLLWYDEGEERNRGNFPPRFSGRQFPNYSSELNVNALELEDSALYLCASSGGWGTEAFFGQGTRLTVV.

This sequence joins TRBV28 and TRBJ2-7; 12 bases align to TRBD2. This CDR3 is built from 15 residues. The trim removed 6 bases at V and 2 bases at J, leaving 5 bases unmatched. CDR1 and CDR2 (germline): MDHEN, SYDVKM. This CDR3 is CASSSTSGRPYEQYF. The CDR3 bases are TGTGCCAGCAGCTCCACTAGCGGGAGGCCCTACGAGCAGTACTTC.

V is TRBV5-5 and J is TRBJ2-1, with TRBD1 identical over 10 bases. CDR1 is SGHKS and CDR2 is YYEKEE in the germline V gene (reference sequence). Unmatched junction bases numbered 6, after V lost 5 bases and J lost 7 bases. There are 14 residues in the CDR3. The CDR3 reads CASSWDRGMNEQFF. The CDR3, as DNA: TGTGCCAGCAGTTGGGACAGGGGTATGAATGAGCAGTTCTTC. Using reference TRBV5-5 and TRBJ2-1 for the parts outside the CDR3, the full variable domain is DAGVTQSPTHLIKTRGQQVTLRCSPISGHKSVSWYQQVLGQGPQFIFQYYEKEERGRGNFPDRFSARQFPNYSSELNVNALLLGDSALYLCASSWDRGMNEQFFGPGTRLTVL.

The CDR3 protein is CASSDPSARRNEQFF. DNA of the CDR3: TGTGCCAGCAGCGATCCTAGCGCACGTCGAAATGAGCAGTTCTTC. The chain is built from TRBV9 and TRBJ2-1; tentative D call: TRBD2 (6 bases). CDR1 and CDR2 from the germline V gene are SGDLS and YYNGEE. The CDR3 has 15 amino acids. Deletions cut 3 bases from V and 7 bases from J, with 17 bases between.

This chain uses TRBV6-5 with TRBJ1-1; TRBD1 aligns across 8 bases. CDR3 length: 15 residues. From germline, CDR1 is MNHEY and CDR2 SVGAGI. V lost 5 bases and J lost 2; bases outside the gene matches: 7. The DNA of the CDR3 is TGTGCCAGCAGTCCCGACAGGGGATCAAACACTGAAGCTTTCTTT. Translated: CASSPDRGSNTEAFF.

The chain joins TRBV5-1 to TRBJ1-3; tentative D call: TRBD1 (5 bases). Germline V lookup: CDR1 SGHRS, CDR2 YFSETQ. This CDR3 has 14 residues. V was clipped by 4 bases and J by 3 bases, with 11 bases between them. CDR3 sequence: CASSPVGGGNTIYF. CDR3 in DNA: TGCGCCAGCAGCCCGGTGGGGGGTGGAAACACCATATATTTT.

The V call is TRBV2, the J call TRBJ1-5, with D unclear. The CDR3 consists of 15 residues. Germline V gene data show CDR1 as SNHLY and CDR2 as FYNNEI. Between the trimmed V and J ends, which lost 2 bases and 1 base, there was a span of 9 bases. CDR3 sequence: CASSESLVSNQPQHF. The DNA for the CDR3 is TGTGCCAGCAGTGAATCTCTGGTCAGCAATCAGCCCCAGCATTTT.

This sequence joins TRBV5-1 and TRBJ1-6, with D unclear. Trimming stripped 0 bases from V and 6 bases from J, with 13 bases between. This CDR3 spans 16 amino acids. Germline CDR1 reads SGHRS; CDR2 reads YFSETQ. CDR3 DNA: TGCGCCAGCAGCTTGGGGGTGCTGCCTTCTAATTCACCCCTCCACTTT. It codes for CASSLGVLPSNSPLHF.

Ten or more counts support this clone. This chain links TRBV30 with TRBJ1-2; 7 nucleotides match TRBD1. The CDR3 runs 13 residues. With 4 bases clipped from V and 1 base from J, the junction kept 3 bases outside the gene matches. In germline, CDR1 is GTSNPN, CDR2 SVGIG (reference sequence). This CDR3 reads CAWKGQNNYGYTF. As DNA, the CDR3 is TGTGCCTGGAAGGGACAGAATAACTATGGCTACACCTTC.